These 7 T cell receptor beta chains share one sample of origin, sequenced in a study of CD8+CD57+ T cells in acquired aplastic anemia. Genomic DNA, the template, was used for profiling of the TCR beta VDJ and CDR3. TCRdb reprocessed the reads via MiXCR and lists one record per CDR3 protein. The table has around 250,000 distinct CDR3 sequences, around 82% seen once. Patients selected for sequencing had displayed CD8+CD57+ cell expansion by flow cytometry. Sequences were obtained from sorted CD4+, CD8+, or CD8+CD57+ T cells (not recorded which) from PBMCs. Every receptor here comes from a human donor with aplastic anemia.

In regard to this clonotype: An end of the junction differs from the germline gene, which may be a read error. This rearrangement joins TRBV7-9 to TRBJ2-4; no clear D. Germline V lookup: CDR1 SEHNR, CDR2 FQNEAQ (reference sequence). This CDR3 is 12 amino acids long. This CDR3 reads CASGCAGNTQYF. The CDR3 region has the DNA TGTGCCAGCGGATGTGCTGGGAACACTCAGTACTTC.

With respect to this clonotype: One end of the junction fails to match germline, which may point to a read error. The chain carries TRBV7-3 and TRBJ2-3; D possibly matches TRBD1 or TRBD2 (6 bases each). The CDR3 is made up of 13 amino acids. CDR1 is SGHTA and CDR2 is FQGTGA in the germline V gene. CDR3 sequence: CASGYGGTNTPFF. CDR3 DNA: TGTGCCAGCGGCTACGGGGGCACAAATACACCCTTCTTT.

V and J are TRBV7-8 and TRBJ1-4; unclear D gene. This CDR3 comprises 14 residues. Germline V CDR1 and CDR2: SGHVS, FQNEAQ. Trimming removed 3 bases from V and 9 bases from J, with 14 bases in between. The CDR3 DNA reads as TGTGCCAGCAGCTTTCAACCAGAAGGGAAAAAACTGTTTTTT. Translating gives CASSFQPEGKKLFF.

Concerning this clonotype: The conserved final phenylalanine or tryptophan is absent from the CDR3, which likely points to a read error. The DNA is left out, because the CDR3 cannot be placed on it with certainty; the CDR3 is given as TCRdb lists it. The rearrangement links TRBV7-9 to TRBJ1-2. The germline V gene encodes CDR1 SEHNR and CDR2 FQNEAQ (reference sequence). The CDR3 has 16 residues if both end residues are counted. The CDR3 region is CASSLETDGHEQYFGP.

The chain uses TRBV20-1 and TRBJ2-7; D tentatively reads TRBD1 or TRBD2 (5 bases each). This CDR3 contains 13 residues. Germline V CDR1 and CDR2: DFQATT, SNEGSKA (reference sequence). V was cut by 6 bases and J by 2 bases, with 14 bases left in between. The CDR3 reads CSATSGPTYEQYF. The CDR3 DNA reads TGCAGTGCCACATCGGGGCCCACCTACGAGCAGTACTTC.

J is TRBJ2-3 and V is TRBV7-9; 8 nucleotides line up with TRBD2. The CDR3 sequence is 14 residues long. Looked up from germline, CDR1 is SEHNR and CDR2 is FQNEAQ (reference sequence). Germline trimming cut 0 bases from V and 15 bases from J; bases unmatched to any gene: 11. The CDR3 bases are TGTGCCAGCAGCTTAGCGGGAAGTCCCGGGAGGGATTATTTT. Translation gives CASSLAGSPGRDYF.

This rearrangement joins TRBV6-5 to TRBJ2-2; perhaps TRBD2 as D (6 bases). The CDR3 is made up of 13 amino acids. V lost 6 bases and J 5 bases, leaving 10 bases between the germline ends. The germline CDR1 and CDR2 sequences are MNHEY and SVGAGI. CDR3 nucleotide sequence: TGTGCCAGCAGGACCGCGGGAACCGGGGAGCTGTTTTTT. It translates to CASRTAGTGELFF.